The clone carrying this T cell receptor (beta chain) was seen at least ten times. The antigen is undetermined. Losses at the gene ends were 4 bases for V and 0 bases for J; bases not matched to a gene: 17. CDR3 length equals 19 residues. The germline V gene has CDR1 SGHTS and CDR2 YDEGEE. The entry originates in a study of T cells after yellow fever vaccination. Whole-study findings and limits: Detected again after the booster were most primary-vaccination clones, at 95% to 96% CD4 and 70% to 90% CD8.

A process of 5'RACE template switching, which added a universal primer site and UMIs, was used to make TCR cDNA. TCRdb called the 5' RACE reads again in MiXCR, with one record for every CDR3 protein. The sample carries some 260,000 distinct CDR3 sequences, around 4.9% recorded once. This TCR was recovered from a man between 18 and 29 years old who received the YFV17D yellow fever vaccine. This rearrangement joins TRBV5-8 to TRBJ1-2; 8 positions match TRBD1. The sample in question was CD4+ T cells sorted from PBMCs, obtained on the day of the yellow fever booster vaccination. The CDR3 DNA sequence: TGTGCCAGCAGCCCTAGACTCGACAGGGGCCGAGTTGCTAACTATGGCTACACCTTC. The encoded protein is CASSPRLDRGRVANYGYTF.